Sequencing of this T cell receptor beta chain was carried out in a study of beta chain features in type 1 diabetes. Turning to the study itself: All samples together contributed around 100,000,000 sorted cells for examination.

The investigators reverse transcribed all of the isolated RNA, so they sequenced expressed TCRB transcripts. Clones were read by immunoSEQ multiplex PCR, and TCRdb kept only the in-frame ones, dropping some. The top ten hold 0.55% to 0.75% of the sample, which has fewer than 200,000 clones, about 8.1% seen once. The CDR3 is made up of 14 amino acids. The J segment lost 3 bases and the V segment lost 6 bases, leaving 1 base of the junction unmatched. CDR1 is MNHEY and CDR2 is SMNVEV in the germline V gene (reference sequence). The chain carries TRBV27 and TRBJ2-6; 8 bases fit TRBD1. Sequenced: central memory CD4+ T cells from blood. The sequence derives from a man between 18 and 29 years old in good health. CDR3: CASRTGGGANVLTF. The CDR3 region has the DNA TGTGCCAGCAGAACAGGGGGTGGGGCCAACGTCCTGACTTTC.